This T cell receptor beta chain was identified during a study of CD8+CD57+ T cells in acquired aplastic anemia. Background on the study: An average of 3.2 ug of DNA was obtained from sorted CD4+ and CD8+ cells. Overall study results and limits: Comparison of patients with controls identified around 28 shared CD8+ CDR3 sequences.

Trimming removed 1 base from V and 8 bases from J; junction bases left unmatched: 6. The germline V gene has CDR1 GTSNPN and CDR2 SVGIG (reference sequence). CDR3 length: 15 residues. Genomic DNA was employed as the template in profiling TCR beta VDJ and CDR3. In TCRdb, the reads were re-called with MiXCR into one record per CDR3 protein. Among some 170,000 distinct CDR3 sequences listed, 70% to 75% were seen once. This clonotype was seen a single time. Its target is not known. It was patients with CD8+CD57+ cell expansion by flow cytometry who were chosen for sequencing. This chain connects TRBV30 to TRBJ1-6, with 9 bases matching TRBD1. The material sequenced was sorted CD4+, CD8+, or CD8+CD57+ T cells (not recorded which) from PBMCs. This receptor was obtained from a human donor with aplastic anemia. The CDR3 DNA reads TGTGCCTGGAGTGCCATGGGACAGGGAGATTCACCCCTCCACTTT. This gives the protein CAWSAMGQGDSPLHF.